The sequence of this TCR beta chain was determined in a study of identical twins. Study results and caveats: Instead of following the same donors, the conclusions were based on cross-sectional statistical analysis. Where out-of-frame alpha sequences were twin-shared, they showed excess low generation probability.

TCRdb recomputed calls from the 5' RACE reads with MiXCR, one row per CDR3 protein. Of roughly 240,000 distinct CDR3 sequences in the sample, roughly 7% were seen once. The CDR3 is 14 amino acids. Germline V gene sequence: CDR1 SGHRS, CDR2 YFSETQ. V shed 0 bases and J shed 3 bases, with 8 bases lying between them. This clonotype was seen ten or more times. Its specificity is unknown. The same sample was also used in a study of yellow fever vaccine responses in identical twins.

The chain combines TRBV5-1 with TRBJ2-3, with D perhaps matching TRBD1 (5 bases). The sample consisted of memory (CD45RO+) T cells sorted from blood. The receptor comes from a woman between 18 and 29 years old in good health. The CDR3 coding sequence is TGCGCCAGCAGCTTGGTGGCAGGGACAGATACGCAGTATTTT. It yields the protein CASSLVAGTDTQYF.